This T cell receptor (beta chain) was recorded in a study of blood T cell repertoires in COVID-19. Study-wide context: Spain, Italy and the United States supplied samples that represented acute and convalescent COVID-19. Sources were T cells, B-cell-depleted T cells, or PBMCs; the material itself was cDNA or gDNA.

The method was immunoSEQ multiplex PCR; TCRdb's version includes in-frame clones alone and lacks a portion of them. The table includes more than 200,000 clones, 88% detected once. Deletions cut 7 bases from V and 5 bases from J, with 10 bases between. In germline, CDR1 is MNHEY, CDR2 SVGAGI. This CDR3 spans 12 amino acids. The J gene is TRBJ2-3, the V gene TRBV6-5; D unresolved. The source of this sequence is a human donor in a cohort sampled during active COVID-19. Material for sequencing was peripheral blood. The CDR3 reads CASTGGGDTQYF. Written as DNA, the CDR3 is TGTGCCAGCACCGGCGGTGGAGATACGCAGTATTTT.